Reported below is one T cell receptor beta chain. This table comes from immunoSEQ multiplex PCR, and its TCRdb copy is limited to in-frame clones, with some not included. Among 350,000 to 500,000 clones, around 90% were seen once, and the ten largest hold around 0.92%. These data belong to a study of blood T cell repertoires in COVID-19. The CDR3 length is 14 residues. Germline V lookup: CDR1 LNHNV, CDR2 YYDKDF (reference sequence). Trimming shortened V by 0 bases and J by 9 bases, and 12 bases separated the two germline ends. This chain uses TRBV15 with TRBJ2-4, with D maybe TRBD1 (5 bases). The sequenced sample was peripheral blood. The clonotype was recovered from a man between 18 and 29 years old with COVID-19, enrolled during active disease. In nucleotides, the CDR3 is TGTGCCACCAGCAGAGATGACAGAGGAGTCATTCAGTACTTC. It is translated as CATSRDDRGVIQYF.